Following are 24 T cell receptor beta chains from one sample sequenced in a study of shared clonotypes between healthy human individuals. Generated by immunoSEQ multiplex PCR, the TCRdb table keeps only in-frame clones and is missing some. The sample includes almost 700,000 clones, about 91% of them seen just once. The naive CD8 fraction comprised CD45RO-negative cells positively selected for CCR7 and excluded terminally differentiated effector memory CD45RA+ cells. Source material: naive CD8+ T cells sorted from blood. Receptor source: a young man in good health.

The gene calls are TRBV10-2 and TRBJ2-2, with unresolved D. The CDR3 covers 16 residues. With 8 bases removed from V and 0 bases from J, the gap between germline ends came to 16 bases. From germline, CDR1 is WSHSY and CDR2 SAAADI. The CDR3 DNA follows: TGCGCCAGCGCTCCAGACGGGTCGACGAACACCGGGGAGCTGTTTTTT. Amino acids: CASAPDGSTNTGELFF.

The J gene is TRBJ2-6, the V gene TRBV19, with D maybe TRBD2 (5 bases). The CDR3 consists of 19 residues. CDR1 and CDR2 from the germline V gene are LNHDA and SQIVND (reference sequence). V lost 0 bases to trimming and J lost 0 bases, with 15 bases between them. The CDR3 DNA reads TGTGCCAGTAGTATAGATCGTCAGCCCCGGGACTCTGGGGCCAACGTCCTGACTTTC. Its protein product is CASSIDRQPRDSGANVLTF.

This clone was counted a single time. The J gene is TRBJ2-1, the V gene TRBV11-2, with 8 bases aligning to TRBD2. The V segment lost 1 base and the J segment 9 bases; nucleotides outside the gene matches: 8. The CDR3 sequence is 15 residues long. Germline V lookup: CDR1 SGHAT, CDR2 FQNNGV. The CDR3 DNA reads as TGTGCCAGCAGCTTAGGGTCGGGAGGGCCCGCTGAGCAGTTCTTC. Protein: CASSLGSGGPAEQFF.

The V call is TRBV14, the J call TRBJ2-1; possibly TRBD1 for D (6 bases). V lost 2 bases to trimming and J lost 6 bases, with 11 bases between them. The germline CDR1 and CDR2 sequences are SGHDN and FVKESK. This CDR3 contains 14 residues. The CDR3 sequence: CASSQYRVSNEQFF. Written as DNA, the CDR3 is TGTGCCAGCAGCCAATACAGGGTATCCAATGAGCAGTTCTTC.

The chain is built from TRBV15 and TRBJ2-1; 7 positions agree with TRBD2. Trimming at V came to 0 bases and at J to 9 bases, leaving 2 bases not matched to a gene. The V gene's germline CDR1 is LNHNV and CDR2 YYDKDF (reference sequence). The length of the CDR3 is 13 residues. The CDR3 sequence: CATSRDSGGEQFF. CDR3 nucleotide sequence: TGTGCCACCAGCAGAGACTCGGGGGGTGAGCAGTTCTTC.

The chain combines TRBV6-5 with TRBJ2-1; unclear D gene. V dropped 8 bases and J dropped 8 bases, with 10 bases sitting between them. This CDR3 has 11 amino acids. CDR1 is MNHEY and CDR2 is SVGAGI in the germline V gene. CDR3: CASENGDEQFF. CDR3 in DNA: TGTGCCAGCGAAAACGGCGATGAGCAGTTCTTC.

In this sample, this clone turned up once. V and J are TRBV2 and TRBJ2-5; 9 nucleotides align to TRBD2. CDR1 SNHLY and CDR2 FYNNEI come from the germline V gene. The CDR3 consists of 16 residues. V lost 1 base and J lost 3; bases outside the gene matches: 6. In DNA, the CDR3 is TGTGCCAGCAGTGAAGTGGCGGGAGGGCCTAAAGAGACCCAGTACTTC. Its translation is CASSEVAGGPKETQYF.

The CDR3 loop is CASSSLGGPEQFF. The CDR3 bases are TGTGCCAGCAGCTCCCTCGGCGGGCCCGAGCAGTTCTTC. The rearrangement links TRBV7-3 to TRBJ2-1; TRBD2 is a possible D gene (5 bases). V lost 4 bases to trimming and J lost 10 bases, with 14 bases between them. Germline CDR1 reads SGHTA; CDR2 reads FQGTGA. The CDR3 spans 13 residues.

About this clone: This same CDR3 is encoded by further DNA sequences in the sample. This chain uses TRBV27 with TRBJ2-2, with D possibly TRBD1 on 5 matching bases. The V end was cut by 2 bases, the J end by 5 bases, with 6 bases between. Germline assignment: CDR1 MNHEY and CDR2 SMNVEV (reference sequence). This CDR3 comprises 13 residues. CDR3 nucleotide sequence: TGTGCCAGCAGTTTAGCAGGGACCGGGGAGCTGTTTTTT. It yields the protein CASSLAGTGELFF.

The gene calls are TRBV29-1 and TRBJ1-2, with D maybe TRBD1 (5 bases). Looked up from germline, CDR1 is SQVTM and CDR2 is ANQGSEA. V was trimmed by 7 bases and J by 8 bases, leaving 17 bases between them. The CDR3 loop spans 12 amino acids. The CDR3 region is CSALKQGYGYTF. The CDR3 DNA reads as TGCAGCGCCCTAAAGCAGGGCTACGGCTACACCTTC. The full variable domain, completed using reference TRBV29-1 and TRBJ1-2, is SAVISQKPSRDICQRGTSLTIQCQVDSQVTMMFWYRQQPGQSLTLIATANQGSEATYESGFVIDKFPISRPNLTFSTLTVSNMSPEDSSIYLCSALKQGYGYTFGSGTRLTVV.

Notes on this clone: Other nucleotide sequences from this sample produce the same CDR3. The chain recombines TRBV7-9 with TRBJ2-7, with D possibly matching TRBD1 (5 bases). The ends were cut back, 4 bases at V and 1 base at J, with 8 bases in the middle. Germline loops: CDR1 SEHNR, CDR2 FQNEAQ (reference sequence). There are 13 residues in the CDR3. Written as DNA, the CDR3 is TGTGCCAGCAGCTCACAGGATTCCTACGAGCAGTACTTC. Translating it yields CASSSQDSYEQYF.

The J gene is TRBJ2-1, the V gene TRBV4-1, with TRBD2 as a possible D gene (5 bases). The germline V gene encodes CDR1 MGHRA and CDR2 YSYEKL. The CDR3 sequence is 14 residues long. V lost 3 bases and J lost 9, with 15 bases in between. The CDR3 protein is CASSQTSSEGEQFF. CDR3 DNA: TGCGCCAGCAGCCAGACGAGCTCTGAGGGTGAGCAGTTCTTC.

Here the CDR3 DNA reads TGTGCCAGCAGCTTAGGTGGGCGGACCTACGAGCAGTACTTC. Translating it yields CASSLGGRTYEQYF. The rearrangement joins TRBV7-8 to TRBJ2-7; D is ambiguous. Germline lookup yields CDR1 SGHVS and CDR2 FQNEAQ. V was trimmed by 1 base and J by 2 bases, leaving 9 bases between them. The length of the CDR3 is 14 residues.

The chain links TRBV18 to TRBJ2-7, with D unresolved. The CDR3 has 15 amino acids. The V gene's germline CDR1 is KGHSH and CDR2 LQKENI. Trimming stripped 2 bases from V and 0 bases from J, with 11 bases between. Written as DNA, the CDR3 is TGTGCCAGCTCACCAGCCGACACCAGCTCCTACGAGCAGTACTTC. Protein: CASSPADTSSYEQYF.

This clone occurred once. The chain joins TRBV28 to TRBJ2-7; 9 nucleotides line up with TRBD1. The CDR3 consists of 16 residues. J was trimmed by 3 bases and V by 6 bases; bases with no gene match: 12. CDR1 is MDHEN and CDR2 is SYDVKM in the germline V gene. The CDR3 reads CASSYHLGQGNYEQYF. The CDR3 DNA reads as TGTGCCAGCAGCTACCATCTAGGACAGGGGAACTACGAGCAGTACTTC. Supplemented by reference TRBV28 and TRBJ2-7, the full variable domain reads DVKVTQSSRYLVKRTGEKVFLECVQDMDHENMFWYRQDPGLGLRLIYFSYDVKMKEKGDIPEGYSVSREKKERFSLILESASTNQTSMYLCASSYHLGQGNYEQYFGPGTRLTVT.

This clone was seen only once. V gene TRBV11-3 combines with J gene TRBJ2-7, with D perhaps matching TRBD2 (6 bases). CDR1 and CDR2 (germline): SGHNT, YENEEA. The CDR3 contains 14 residues. V was cut by 4 bases and J by 2 bases, with 12 bases left in between. The CDR3 is CASSSRDSAYEQYF. CDR3 bases: TGTGCCAGCAGCTCCCGGGACTCAGCCTACGAGCAGTACTTC.

This clone has a single count. The V gene is TRBV14, the J gene TRBJ2-1; D is possibly TRBD1 or TRBD2 (5 bases each). Trimming shortened V by 1 base and J by 4 bases, and 11 bases separated the two germline ends. The CDR3 sequence is 15 residues long. The V gene's germline CDR1 is SGHDN and CDR2 FVKESK. The CDR3: CASSQVGTSYNEQFF. The CDR3 DNA reads TGTGCCAGCAGCCAAGTCGGGACGTCTTACAATGAGCAGTTCTTC.

V and J are TRBV28 and TRBJ1-2, with TRBD1 matching over 8 bases. Germline trimming cut 6 bases from V and 7 bases from J; bases unmatched to any gene: 7. Germline assignment: CDR1 MDHEN and CDR2 SYDVKM. CDR3 length equals 13 residues. CDR3 nucleotides: TGTGCCAGCAGCCGCGGGACAGGCCTTGGCTACACCTTC. Amino acids: CASSRGTGLGYTF.

V and J are TRBV14 and TRBJ2-5, with 8 bases matching TRBD2. The CDR3 contains 15 residues. Germline CDR1 is SGHDN and CDR2 is FVKESK. The junction had 7 bases not matched to a gene; V was cut back by 2 bases and J by 5 bases. CDR3 DNA sequence: TGTGCCAGCAGCCAAATTAGCGGGGTTGTGGAGACCCAGTACTTC. Amino acids: CASSQISGVVETQYF. The whole variable domain, remainder taken from reference TRBV14 and TRBJ2-5, is EAGVTQFPSHSVIEKGQTVTLRCDPISGHDNLYWYRRVMGKEIKFLLHFVKESKQDESGMPNNRFLAERTGGTYSTLKVQPAELEDSGVYFCASSQISGVVETQYFGPGTRLLVL.

This rearrangement joins TRBV5-5 to TRBJ1-4; the D gene is possibly TRBD1 (5 bases). The CDR3 is made up of 16 amino acids. CDR1 and CDR2 (germline): SGHKS, YYEKEE (reference sequence). The V gene lost 0 bases and the J gene lost 5 bases, with 14 bases spanning the gap. The chain's CDR3 is CASSLAGRGANEKLFF. The CDR3 DNA sequence: TGTGCCAGCAGCTTGGCCGGTAGGGGCGCGAATGAAAAACTGTTTTTT. The whole variable domain, filled in from reference TRBV5-5 and TRBJ1-4, reads DAGVTQSPTHLIKTRGQQVTLRCSPISGHKSVSWYQQVLGQGPQFIFQYYEKEERGRGNFPDRFSARQFPNYSSELNVNALLLGDSALYLCASSLAGRGANEKLFFGSGTQLSVL.

This clone was seen a handful of times. This rearrangement joins TRBV5-1 to TRBJ2-1, with 14 bases that match TRBD2. Unmatched junction bases numbered 10, after V lost 4 bases and J lost 7 bases. The length of the CDR3 is 17 residues. Germline loops: CDR1 SGHRS, CDR2 YFSETQ. The DNA of the CDR3 is TGCGCCAGCAGCACCGGGGGGACTAGCGGGAGTCGGAATGAGCAGTTCTTC. As protein: CASSTGGTSGSRNEQFF.

J is TRBJ1-5 and V is TRBV5-5, with D possibly being TRBD1 (5 bases). CDR1 is SGHKS, CDR2 YYEKEE, per germline (reference sequence). The CDR3 loop spans 15 amino acids. V was pared by 0 bases and J by 6 bases, with 13 bases between. Here the CDR3 reads CASSLGEGGGQPQHF. The CDR3 region has the DNA TGTGCCAGCAGCTTGGGAGAGGGTGGGGGTCAGCCCCAGCATTTT.

This chain uses TRBV5-1 with TRBJ2-1; D perhaps matches TRBD2 (5 bases). Germline assignment: CDR1 SGHRS and CDR2 YFSETQ. Trimming cost V 4 bases and J 4 bases, with 15 bases left between them. There are 15 residues in the CDR3. DNA of the CDR3: TGCGCCAGCAGCCCAACGGGATTCCTTTACAATGAGCAGTTCTTC. Protein sequence: CASSPTGFLYNEQFF.

The chain recombines TRBV27 with TRBJ2-1; 14 nucleotides line up with TRBD2. CDR3 length: 20 amino acids. Germline V gives CDR1 MNHEY, CDR2 SMNVEV (reference sequence). J was trimmed by 4 bases and V by 2 bases; bases with no gene match: 13. CDR3 nucleotides: TGTGCCAGCAGTTTACGGCTCCCGGGACTAGCGGGAGACAAATACAATGAGCAGTTCTTC. It yields the protein CASSLRLPGLAGDKYNEQFF.